The T cell receptor (beta chain) described here comes from a study of blood T cell repertoires in COVID-19. Study overall: Acute and convalescent COVID-19 specimens originated in the United States, Italy and Spain.

In the authors' methods: Scientists estimated how many nucleated cells there were by amplifying reference gene primers. Clones were read by immunoSEQ multiplex PCR, and TCRdb kept only the in-frame ones, dropping some. D and trimming were read from the DNA, whereas the V and J calls and clone size are those reported in that table. The sample yields 60,000 to 65,000 clones, 70% to 85% seen once. The CDR3 covers 16 residues. The V gene's germline CDR1 is SGHVS and CDR2 FNYEAQ. Trimming removed 2 bases at V and 3 bases at J, with 15 bases between. This TCR was sampled from a woman between 55 and 75 years old with acute or convalescent COVID-19. The V and J genes are TRBV7-6 and TRBJ2-3; TRBD1 might be the D (6 bases). Sequencing input: peripheral blood. CDR3 sequence reads: CASSLSGAGATDTQYF. As DNA, the CDR3 is TGTGCCAGCAGCTTATCAGGGGCCGGGGCGACAGATACGCAGTATTTT.